This T cell receptor beta chain stems from a study of T-cell reconstitution after alpha-beta-depleted transplantation in children. The library targeted TCRbeta and was prepared with unique molecular identifiers. TCRdb reprocessed the PCR reads with MiXCR, giving one entry per CDR3 protein. The sample shows some 600,000 distinct CDR3 sequences, around 13% of them seen only once. To note about this clonotype: Antigen specificity is unknown.

Study results and caveats: Where some patients showed high TCRbeta diversity at day 60, it came from recipient T cells and thymic progenitors that had survived. Several hundred rapidly expanded clones from non-depleted graft cells reportedly supplied alpha-beta T cells about two months post-transplant. T-cell numbers and diversity one year post-transplant derived largely from freshly generated T cells.

The CDR3 is made up of 14 amino acids. V was trimmed by 3 bases and J by 5 bases, leaving 12 bases between them. Germline CDR1 is SGHRS and CDR2 is YFSETQ. This specimen was PBMCs, mostly from graft donor cells, taken 360 days after TCRalphabeta/CD19-depleted stem cell transplant. The clonotype originates from a male patient under 18 who had a stem cell transplant for acute myeloid leukemia, so the T cells may come from the graft donor. The rearrangement links TRBV5-1 to TRBJ2-1, with D perhaps assigned TRBD1 or TRBD2 (6 bases each). The CDR3 nucleotides are TGCGCCAGCAGCTCACCGGAGGGGGACAATGAGCAGTTCTTC. Protein product: CASSSPEGDNEQFF.